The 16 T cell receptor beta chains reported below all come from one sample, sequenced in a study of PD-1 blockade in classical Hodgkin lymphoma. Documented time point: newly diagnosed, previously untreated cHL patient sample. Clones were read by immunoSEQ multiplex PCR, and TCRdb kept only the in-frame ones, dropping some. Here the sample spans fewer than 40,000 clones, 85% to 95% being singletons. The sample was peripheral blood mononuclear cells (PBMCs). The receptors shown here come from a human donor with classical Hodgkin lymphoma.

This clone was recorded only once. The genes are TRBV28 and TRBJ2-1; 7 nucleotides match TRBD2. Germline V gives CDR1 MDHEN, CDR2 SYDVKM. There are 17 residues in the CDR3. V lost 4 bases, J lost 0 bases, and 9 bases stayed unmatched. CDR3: CASSYPPGRTSYNEQFF. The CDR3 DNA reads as TGTGCCAGCAGTTATCCCCCCGGGAGGACCTCCTACAATGAGCAGTTCTTC.

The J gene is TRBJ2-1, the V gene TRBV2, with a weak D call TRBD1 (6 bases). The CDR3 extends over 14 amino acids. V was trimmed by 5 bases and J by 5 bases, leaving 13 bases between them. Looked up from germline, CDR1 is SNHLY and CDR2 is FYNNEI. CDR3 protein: CASSLGGGHNEQFF. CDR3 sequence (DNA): TGTGCCAGCAGTTTAGGGGGTGGGCACAATGAGCAGTTCTTC.

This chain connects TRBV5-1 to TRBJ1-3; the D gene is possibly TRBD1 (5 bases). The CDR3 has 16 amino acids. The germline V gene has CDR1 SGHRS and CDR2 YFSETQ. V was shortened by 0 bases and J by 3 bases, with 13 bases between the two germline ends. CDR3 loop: CASSLAPSGVGNTIYF. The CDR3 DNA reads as TGCGCCAGCAGCTTGGCCCCTTCGGGGGTTGGAAACACCATATATTTT.

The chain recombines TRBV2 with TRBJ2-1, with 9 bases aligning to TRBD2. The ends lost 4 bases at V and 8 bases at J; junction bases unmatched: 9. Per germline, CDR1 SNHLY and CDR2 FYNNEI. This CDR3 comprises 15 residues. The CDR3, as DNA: TGTGCCAGCAGTGGAAGAAGCGGGGGGAACGATGAGCAGTTCTTC. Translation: CASSGRSGGNDEQFF.

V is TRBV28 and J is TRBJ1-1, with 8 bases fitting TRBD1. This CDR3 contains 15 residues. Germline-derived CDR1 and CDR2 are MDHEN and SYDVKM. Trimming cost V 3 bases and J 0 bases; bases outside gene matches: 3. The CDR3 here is CASSFSQGVNTEAFF. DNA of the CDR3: TGTGCCAGCAGTTTTTCACAGGGGGTGAACACTGAAGCTTTCTTT. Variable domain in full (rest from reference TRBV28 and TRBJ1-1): DVKVTQSSRYLVKRTGEKVFLECVQDMDHENMFWYRQDPGLGLRLIYFSYDVKMKEKGDIPEGYSVSREKKERFSLILESASTNQTSMYLCASSFSQGVNTEAFFGQGTRLTVV.

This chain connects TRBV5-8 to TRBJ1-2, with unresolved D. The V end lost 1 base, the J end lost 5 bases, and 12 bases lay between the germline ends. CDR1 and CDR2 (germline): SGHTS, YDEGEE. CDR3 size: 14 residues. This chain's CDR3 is CASSLPPDGYGYTF. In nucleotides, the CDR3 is TGTGCCAGCAGCTTGCCCCCAGATGGTTATGGCTACACCTTC.

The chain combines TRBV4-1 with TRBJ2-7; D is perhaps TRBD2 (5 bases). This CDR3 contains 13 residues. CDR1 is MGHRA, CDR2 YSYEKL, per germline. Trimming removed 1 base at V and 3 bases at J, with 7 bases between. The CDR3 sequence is CASSQVGDYEQYF. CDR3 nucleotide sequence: TGCGCCAGCAGCCAAGTCGGGGACTACGAGCAGTACTTC.

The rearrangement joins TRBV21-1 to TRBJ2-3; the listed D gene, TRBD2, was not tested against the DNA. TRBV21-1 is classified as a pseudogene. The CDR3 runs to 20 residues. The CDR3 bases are TGTGCCAGCAGCCCTCCTAGAAGACTAGCGGGAAGGGGGGCGACAGATACGCAGTATTTT. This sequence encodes CASSPPRRLAGRGATDTQYF.

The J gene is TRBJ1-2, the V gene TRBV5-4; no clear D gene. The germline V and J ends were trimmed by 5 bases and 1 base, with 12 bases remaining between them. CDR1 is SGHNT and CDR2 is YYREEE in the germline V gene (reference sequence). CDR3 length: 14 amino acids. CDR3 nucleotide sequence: TGTGCCAGCAGAACGCAGAGTAGTAACTATGGCTACACCTTC. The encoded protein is CASRTQSSNYGYTF.

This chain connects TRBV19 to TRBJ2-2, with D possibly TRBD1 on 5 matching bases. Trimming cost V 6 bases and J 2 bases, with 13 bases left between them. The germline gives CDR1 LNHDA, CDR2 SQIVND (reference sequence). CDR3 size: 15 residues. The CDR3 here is CASRPAGPNTGELFF. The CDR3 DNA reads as TGTGCCAGTAGACCTGCAGGGCCTAACACCGGGGAGCTGTTTTTT.

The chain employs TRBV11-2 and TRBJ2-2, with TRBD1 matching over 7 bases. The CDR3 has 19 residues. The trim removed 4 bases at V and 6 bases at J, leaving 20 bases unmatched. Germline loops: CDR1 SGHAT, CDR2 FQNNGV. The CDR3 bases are TGTGCCAGCAGCTCGCTGAAAAGAGTTGGGGACAGAAGGGCCGGGGAGCTGTTTTTT. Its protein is CASSSLKRVGDRRAGELFF.

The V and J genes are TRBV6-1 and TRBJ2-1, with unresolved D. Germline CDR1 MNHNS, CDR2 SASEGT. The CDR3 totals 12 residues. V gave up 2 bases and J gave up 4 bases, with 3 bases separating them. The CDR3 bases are TGTGCCAGCAGTGAAATGTACAATGAGCAGTTCTTC. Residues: CASSEMYNEQFF.

CDR3 DNA: TGTGCCAGCAGCTCTAGCGGGAGGATCGACGAGCAGTACTTC. This sequence encodes CASSSSGRIDEQYF. This chain links TRBV5-4 with TRBJ2-7; 11 bases align to TRBD2. CDR3 size: 14 residues. V shed 3 bases and J 5 bases; nucleotides not matched to a gene: 4. CDR1 is SGHNT and CDR2 is YYREEE in the germline V gene (reference sequence).

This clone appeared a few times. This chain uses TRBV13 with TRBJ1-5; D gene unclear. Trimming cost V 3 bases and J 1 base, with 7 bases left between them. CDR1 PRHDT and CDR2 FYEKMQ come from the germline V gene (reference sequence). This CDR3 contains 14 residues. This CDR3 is CASSFKGSNQPQHF. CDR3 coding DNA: TGTGCCAGCAGCTTTAAAGGGAGCAATCAGCCCCAGCATTTT.

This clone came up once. Here the CDR3 reads CASSLDSGSDEQFF. CDR3 in DNA: TGCGCCAGCAGCTTGGATAGCGGGAGCGATGAGCAGTTCTTC. The chain couples TRBV5-1 to TRBJ2-1, with 9 nucleotides matching TRBD2. CDR1 is SGHRS, CDR2 YFSETQ, per germline. This CDR3 region has 14 residues. Unmatched junction bases numbered 3, after V lost 0 bases and J lost 8 bases.

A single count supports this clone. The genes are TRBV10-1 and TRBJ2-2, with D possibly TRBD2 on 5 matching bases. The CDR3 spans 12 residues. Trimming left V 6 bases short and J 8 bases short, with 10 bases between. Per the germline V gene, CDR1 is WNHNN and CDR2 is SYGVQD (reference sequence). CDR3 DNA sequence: TGCGCCAGCAGACGAGCGGAAGGGGAGCTGTTTTTT. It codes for CASRRAEGELFF.